Presented here are 7 T cell receptor beta chains from one specimen sequenced in a study of human T cells and chemical hapten exposure. TCRdb itself ran the RACE reads through MiXCR, one entry per CDR3 protein. The sample holds 30,000 to 50,000 distinct CDR3 sequences, roughly 13% seen once. As to time point: patch test 3, about 24 weeks after DPC sensitization. Treatment reported: therapeutic diphenylcyclopropenone sensitization with weekly scalp DPC. Before extraction, the whole blood was not fractionated, and total RNA was taken from it. This sample comprised whole blood, obtained in connection with sensitization to the hapten diphenylcyclopropenone (DPC). The receptors shown here come from a woman in her thirties or forties with alopecia areata. Some clones in this sample may be carry-over from other donors' samples.

J is TRBJ2-7 and V is TRBV6-4, with D perhaps given as TRBD1 or TRBD2 (5 bases each). Germline V gives CDR1 MRHNA, CDR2 SNTAGT. The CDR3 consists of 14 residues. V lost 4 bases and J lost 2, with 12 bases in between. The CDR3 DNA reads as TGTGCCAGCAGTGTGGAGGCAGGGCCCTACGAGCAGTACTTC. It encodes CASSVEAGPYEQYF.

The CDR3 DNA reads as TGTGCCAGCAGCTCCTCGACAGGGGTTGAAGCTTTCTTT. Translated, it gives CASSSSTGVEAFF. The chain couples TRBV3-1 to TRBJ1-1, with 8 bases lining up with TRBD1. Per germline, CDR1 LGHDT and CDR2 YNNKEL (reference sequence). The CDR3 sequence is 13 residues long. Losses at the gene ends were 5 bases for V and 7 bases for J; bases not matched to a gene: 6.

This clonotype appeared many times. V and J are TRBV5-1 and TRBJ2-3, with 13 bases aligning to TRBD2. In germline, CDR1 is SGHRS, CDR2 YFSETQ. J gave up 2 bases and V 4 bases, and 7 bases lay outside the gene matches. CDR3 size: 17 residues. The DNA for the CDR3 is TGCGCCAGCAGCCCGGAACTAGCGGGGGGGATCACAGATACGCAGTATTTT. Its protein is CASSPELAGGITDTQYF.

The chain carries TRBV28 and TRBJ2-1; tentative D call: TRBD2 (5 bases). CDR1 is MDHEN, CDR2 SYDVKM, per germline. V was shortened by 8 bases and J by 1 base, with 9 bases between the two germline ends. This CDR3 spans 13 amino acids. As DNA, the CDR3 is TGTGCCAGCGGGAGCAATTCCTACAATGAGCAGTTCTTC. It codes for CASGSNSYNEQFF.

This clonotype has just a few counts. Germline and junction disagree at one end, which may indicate a read error. The chain carries TRBV9 and TRBJ2-3; 8 nucleotides match TRBD2. The CDR3 covers 16 residues. The germline gives CDR1 SGDLS, CDR2 YYNGEE. The CDR3 coding sequence is TGTGCCAGCAGCGTAGGGGCAGCGGGGGTCACAGGTACGCAGTATTTT. This sequence encodes CASSVGAAGVTGTQYF.

This clonotype has a handful of counts. The V and J genes are TRBV28 and TRBJ2-1; no clear D gene. The CDR3 is 14 amino acids. The ends were cut back, 8 bases at V and 7 bases at J, with 18 bases in the middle. Per the germline V gene, CDR1 is MDHEN and CDR2 is SYDVKM. The chain's CDR3 is CASCATPVRNEQFF. CDR3 DNA sequence: TGTGCCAGCTGTGCGACTCCGGTACGGAATGAGCAGTTCTTC.

CDR3 DNA sequence: TGTGCCTGGAATAAGGAGGGGGCCCCTTCCCAGCATTTT. This encodes CAWNKEGAPSQHF. The chain joins TRBV30 to TRBJ1-5; 7 bases line up with TRBD1. V lost 4 bases to trimming and J lost 11 bases; unmatched junction nucleotides: 11. The CDR3 is 13 amino acids. Germline V gene sequence: CDR1 GTSNPN, CDR2 SVGIG (reference sequence).